This T cell receptor (beta chain) was observed in a study of shared clonotypes between healthy human individuals. Study-level information: Donors had three CD4 naive, three CD4 memory, two CD8 naive and one CD8 memory plate apiece.

Some clones are missing from TCRdb's copy, which holds only in-frame ones; the method was immunoSEQ multiplex PCR. The sample includes approximately 1.5 million clones, approximately 98.5% of them seen just once. CDR3 length: 13 residues. Trimming left V 2 bases short and J 0 bases short, with 6 bases between. Per germline, CDR1 SQVTM and CDR2 ANQGSEA. The chain uses TRBV29-1 and TRBJ2-3; a weak D match, TRBD2 (6 bases). The sequence derives from a man under 40 in good health. Input material: naive CD4+ T cells sorted from blood. Described subset: CD45RA+ positively selected. CDR3 sequence: CSVESGSTDTQYF. The DNA for the CDR3 is TGCAGCGTTGAAAGCGGGAGCACAGATACGCAGTATTTT.